One and the same sample provided the 25 T cell receptor beta chains below, sequenced in a study of cytomegalovirus exposure and HLA in healthy donors (dated by TCRdb to about 2017). Preparation of the library involved the immunoSEQ multiplex PCR assay. The multiplex PCR relied on a mix of 60 forward primers for TCR Vbeta segments and 13 reverse primers for TCR Jbeta segments. Here the immuneACCESS table is served through TCRdb, limited to in-frame sequences with V and J called. Missing clones are a known gap in these copies; in checked studies unresolved V genes cover under half, and the rest lacks a known reason. The data table for this sample lists about 52,000 clones. 12% of the sample comes from the top ten. Material: PBMCs. The receptors come from a woman aged 55-70 years in good health and CMV-seropositive.

This chain joins TRBV6-5 and TRBJ1-2; D is ambiguous. V was cut by 6 bases and J by 0 bases, with 5 bases left in between. The germline V gene has CDR1 MNHEY and CDR2 SVGAGI. This CDR3 is 12 amino acids long. CDR3 in amino acids: CASRLANYGYTF. CDR3 DNA: TGTGCCAGCAGGCTAGCTAACTATGGCTACACCTTC.

J is TRBJ1-5 and V is TRBV28; the D gene is possibly TRBD1 (6 bases). Germline V gene data show CDR1 as MDHEN and CDR2 as SYDVKM. This CDR3 region has 18 residues. Trimming removed 5 bases from V and 3 bases from J, with 23 bases in between. The CDR3 coding sequence is TGTGCCAGCAGTCTGGTGGGGGGGGCGGGTATGACCAATCAGCCCCAGCATTTT. Its translation: CASSLVGGAGMTNQPQHF. The full variable domain, rest sourced from reference TRBV28 and TRBJ1-5, is DVKVTQSSRYLVKRTGEKVFLECVQDMDHENMFWYRQDPGLGLRLIYFSYDVKMKEKGDIPEGYSVSREKKERFSLILESASTNQTSMYLCASSLVGGAGMTNQPQHFGDGTRLSIL.

The genes are TRBV5-4 and TRBJ2-2, with unresolved D. CDR3 size: 15 residues. V lost 0 bases to trimming and J lost 1 base, with 7 bases between them. Germline V gene data show CDR1 as SGHNT and CDR2 as YYREEE (reference sequence). The CDR3 DNA sequence: TGTGCCAGCAGCTTGGGCAGGCGGAACACCGGGGAGCTGTTTTTT. It is translated as CASSLGRRNTGELFF.

The chain joins TRBV7-9 to TRBJ1-1; D is possibly TRBD1 (5 bases). CDR1 SEHNR and CDR2 FQNEAQ come from the germline V gene (reference sequence). The CDR3 extends over 15 amino acids. Trimming cost V 5 bases and J 1 base, with 14 bases left between them. The DNA for the CDR3 is TGTGCCAGCAGCGTCTCAGGGTCAGGGAACACTGAAGCTTTCTTT. Encoded protein: CASSVSGSGNTEAFF.

The chain is built from TRBV2 and TRBJ1-4; D is uncertain. Per the germline V gene, CDR1 is SNHLY and CDR2 is FYNNEI. The CDR3 contains 15 residues. V lost 6 bases and J 4 bases, leaving 15 bases between the germline ends. CDR3 amino acids: CASSATGVDNEKLFF. CDR3 bases: TGTGCCAGCAGCGCTACGGGAGTAGATAATGAAAAACTGTTTTTT.

As for this clone: An end of the junction does not agree with germline; a read error may underlie this. The V gene is TRBV7-9, the J gene TRBJ1-1; weak D call: TRBD1 (5 bases). This CDR3 is built from 14 residues. Germline V gives CDR1 SEHNR, CDR2 FQNEAQ (reference sequence). The CDR3 nucleotides are TGTGTCAGCAGCTTAAACCAGGGAGGCACTGAAGCTTTCTTT. The encoded protein is CVSSLNQGGTEAFF. Drawing the rest from reference TRBV7-9 and TRBJ1-1, the complete variable domain is DTGVSQNPRHKITKRGQNVTFRCDPISEHNRLYWYRQTLGQGPEFLTYFQNEAQLEKSRLLSDRFSAERPKGSFSTLEIQRTEQGDSAMYLCVSSLNQGGTEAFFGQGTRLTVV.

Comment on this clone: Relative to the germline gene, one junction end is altered; a read error may explain this. This chain connects TRBV28 to TRBJ1-1; D is undetermined. CDR3 size: 11 residues. CDR1 is MDHEN and CDR2 is SYDVKM in the germline V gene. The CDR3 nucleotides read TGTGCCAGAAGTTTTGCCCTAGAAGCTTTCTTT. Amino acid sequence: CARSFALEAFF.

This chain uses TRBV6-5 with TRBJ1-2, with 10 bases matching TRBD1. The germline gives CDR1 MNHEY, CDR2 SVGAGI. This CDR3 region has 13 residues. Losses at the gene ends were 7 bases for V and 11 bases for J; bases not matched to a gene: 10. The CDR3 reads CASTTGGQGFYTF. CDR3 sequence (DNA): TGTGCCAGCACCACTGGGGGACAGGGGTTTTACACCTTC.

This chain links TRBV29-1 with TRBJ2-7; D is ambiguous. The CDR3 consists of 14 residues. The germline CDR1 and CDR2 sequences are SQVTM and ANQGSEA. V was shortened by 7 bases and J by 2 bases, with 18 bases between the two germline ends. The CDR3 here is CSATSMTSAYEQYF. Written as DNA, the CDR3 is TGCAGCGCAACCTCCATGACATCTGCCTACGAGCAGTACTTC.

The chain links TRBV27 to TRBJ1-2; 9 bases are a match to TRBD1. Trimming removed 7 bases from V and 7 bases from J; junction bases left unmatched: 10. CDR3 length: 14 amino acids. Germline values: CDR1 MNHEY, CDR2 SMNVEV (reference sequence). For the CDR3, the DNA is TGTGCCAGCACCCCGGGACAGGGTTTGTTTGGCTACACCTTC. Its translation: CASTPGQGLFGYTF.

With regard to this clone: The junction differs from germline at one of its ends, possibly a read error. The V gene is TRBV6-5, the J gene TRBJ1-5, with D unresolved. Germline assignment: CDR1 MNHEY and CDR2 SVGAGI. The CDR3 is made up of 15 amino acids. CDR3: CASSYTGMGNQHQHF. The DNA of the CDR3 is TGTGCCAGCAGTTACACCGGTATGGGCAATCAGCACCAGCATTTT.

This rearrangement joins TRBV6-1 to TRBJ2-7; D possibly corresponds to TRBD2 (5 bases). Germline CDR1 reads MNHNS; CDR2 reads SASEGT. The CDR3 loop spans 11 amino acids. Trimming shortened V by 6 bases and J by 7 bases, and 10 bases separated the two germline ends. DNA for the CDR3: TGTGCCAGCAGGACCCCGGGGGAGCAGTACTTC. This translates into CASRTPGEQYF.

V gene TRBV5-6 combines with J gene TRBJ2-2, with 9 bases matching TRBD2. Per germline, CDR1 SGHDT and CDR2 YYEEEE. This CDR3 has 16 residues. J gave up 3 bases and V 4 bases, and 7 bases lay outside the gene matches. This chain's CDR3 is CASSPPGLAYTGELFF. CDR3 coding DNA: TGTGCCAGCAGCCCTCCGGGACTAGCATACACCGGGGAGCTGTTTTTT.

The chain recombines TRBV4-2 with TRBJ2-5; 8 nucleotides match TRBD2. The CDR3 is 16 amino acids. With 4 bases clipped from V and 0 bases from J, the junction kept 7 bases outside the gene matches. Germline V lookup: CDR1 LGHNA, CDR2 YNFKEQ. The CDR3 spells CASSLRVAGNQETQYF. The CDR3 coding sequence is TGTGCCAGCAGCCTCCGAGTAGCGGGGAACCAAGAGACCCAGTACTTC.

V usage is TRBV7-2 and J usage is TRBJ1-1; D not resolved. The CDR3 runs 16 residues. With 5 bases removed from V and 0 bases from J, the gap between germline ends came to 16 bases. Germline V gene lookup returns CDR1 SGHTA and CDR2 FQGNSA. The CDR3 DNA follows: TGTGCCAGCAGCCCTCTTTCCGGGAGAATGAACACTGAAGCTTTCTTT. Its translation is CASSPLSGRMNTEAFF. The full variable domain, completed using reference TRBV7-2 and TRBJ1-1, is GAGVSQSPSNKVTEKGKDVELRCDPISGHTALYWYRQSLGQGLEFLIYFQGNSAPDKSGLPSDRFSAERTGGSVSTLTIQRTQQEDSAVYLCASSPLSGRMNTEAFFGQGTRLTVV.

The CDR3 reads CATSRLVSGGGTQYF. Here the CDR3 DNA reads TGTGCCACCAGCAGGCTTGTAAGCGGGGGGGGGACCCAGTACTTC. The chain joins TRBV15 to TRBJ2-5; 10 nucleotides align to TRBD2. V lost 3 bases, J lost 7 bases, and 8 bases stayed unmatched. The germline gives CDR1 LNHNV, CDR2 YYDKDF (reference sequence). CDR3 length equals 15 residues.

This chain connects TRBV5-1 to TRBJ2-5; the match to TRBD2 covers 14 bases. The DNA end is more similar to TRBJ2-7, so the J call may be wrong. The CDR3 sequence is 16 residues long. Germline V gene lookup returns CDR1 SGHRS and CDR2 YFSETQ. The CDR3 region has the DNA TGCGCCAGCAGCTTGGGGACTAGCGGGGGGACCTACGAGCAGTACTTC. Translating gives CASSLGTSGGTYEQYF.

V is TRBV5-5 and J is TRBJ1-5; 8 nucleotides match TRBD1. This CDR3 has 16 residues. V shed 4 bases, J shed 3 bases, and the junction held 9 bases outside the gene matches. CDR1 SGHKS and CDR2 YYEKEE come from the germline V gene (reference sequence). CDR3 DNA: TGTGCCAGCAGCCAACGACAGGGGACGACCAATCAGCCCCAGCATTTT. It codes for CASSQRQGTTNQPQHF.

The chain has TRBV11-2 and TRBJ2-3; 8 positions match TRBD1. The CDR3 spans 17 residues. Germline V CDR1 and CDR2: SGHAT, FQNNGV. J gave up 1 base and V 1 base, and 7 bases lay outside the gene matches. CDR3 residues: CASSLVGSTGGTDTQYF. The DNA of the CDR3 is TGTGCCAGCAGCTTAGTGGGGTCGACAGGGGGCACAGATACGCAGTATTTT. Based on the CDR3 plus reference TRBV11-2 and TRBJ2-3, the full variable domain is EAGVAQSPRYKIIEKRQSVAFWCNPISGHATLYWYQQILGQGPKLLIQFQNNGVVDDSQLPKDRFSAERLKGVDSTLKIQPAKLEDSAVYLCASSLVGSTGGTDTQYFGPGTRLTVL.

The chain links TRBV27 to TRBJ1-1; 7 nucleotides match TRBD1. Losses at the gene ends were 2 bases for V and 6 bases for J; bases not matched to a gene: 3. Germline assignment: CDR1 MNHEY and CDR2 SMNVEV (reference sequence). The CDR3 has 13 residues. The CDR3 sequence: CASSLRQGAEAFF. As DNA, the CDR3 is TGTGCCAGCAGTTTAAGACAGGGAGCTGAAGCTTTCTTT.

V usage is TRBV5-3 and J usage is TRBJ1-4; D remains unclear. TRBV5-3 qualifies as an ORF whose function is uncertain. V gave up 8 bases and J gave up 0 bases, with 14 bases separating them. The CDR3 has 15 amino acids. The chain's CDR3 is CAREREFSTNEKLFF. In DNA form, the CDR3 reads TGTGCCAGGGAACGGGAGTTTTCAACTAATGAAAAACTGTTTTTT.

The chain is built from TRBV28 and TRBJ1-1; 11 nucleotides agree with TRBD1. This CDR3 has 12 amino acids. V gave up 8 bases and J gave up 8 bases; unmatched junction bases: 4. Germline V gene sequence: CDR1 MDHEN, CDR2 SYDVKM. The CDR3 protein is CASSRDRGEAFF. In DNA form, the CDR3 reads TGTGCCAGCTCTCGGGACAGGGGGGAAGCTTTCTTT.

The V call is TRBV7-9, the J call TRBJ2-3; 10 bases align to TRBD2. Germline trimming cut 3 bases from V and 1 base from J; bases unmatched to any gene: 4. The CDR3 is 16 residues long. Per germline, CDR1 SEHNR and CDR2 FQNEAQ (reference sequence). In DNA, the CDR3 is TGTGCCAGCAGCTTGGGGCTAGCGGGGGGCACAGATACGCAGTATTTT. Protein: CASSLGLAGGTDTQYF.

The chain uses TRBV7-8 and TRBJ2-1; D possibly corresponds to TRBD2 (6 bases). The length of the CDR3 is 14 residues. V lost 5 bases and J lost 5, with 13 bases in between. Germline V gives CDR1 SGHVS, CDR2 FQNEAQ. CDR3 in DNA: TGTGCCAGCAGCCTCCGGACTATCGACAATGAGCAGTTCTTC. Amino acids: CASSLRTIDNEQFF. The variable domain in full, with the rest retrieved from reference TRBV7-8 and TRBJ2-1, is GAGVSQSPRYKVAKRGQDVALRCDPISGHVSLFWYQQALGQGPEFLTYFQNEAQLDKSGLPSDRFFAERPEGSVSTLKIQRTQQEDSAVYLCASSLRTIDNEQFFGPGTRLTVL.

The V and J genes are TRBV5-6 and TRBJ1-2, with 9 positions matching TRBD1. Looked up from germline, CDR1 is SGHDT and CDR2 is YYEEEE. The length of the CDR3 is 17 residues. Trimming took 2 bases from V and 6 from J; bases not matched to a gene: 14. CDR3 sequence reads: CASSFGAGTGSRNGYTF. Here the CDR3 DNA reads TGTGCCAGCAGCTTTGGCGCCGGGACAGGGAGTAGAAATGGCTACACCTTC.